The rows below give T cell receptor beta chains drawn from one sample of a study of shared clonotypes between healthy human individuals. Assay: immunoSEQ multiplex PCR; the TCRdb copy retains only in-frame clones and omits some. The sample has hundreds of thousands of clones, approximately 96% seen once; the top ten hold 0.11%. The sample comprised naive CD8+ T cells sorted from blood. The receptor set was obtained from a woman in her 30s in good health. Both conserved end residues are part of each CDR3. A D gene is named only where the DNA matches it firmly.

j_gene,v_gene,d_gene,CDR3aa
TRBJ2-1,TRBV27,.,CASSVYSGTFNEQFF
TRBJ2-4,TRBV7-2,.,CASSLARSTAVSSRGENIQYF
TRBJ2-1,TRBV7-9,TRBD2,CASSSLAGGPIDEQFF
TRBJ2-1,TRBV4-1,.,CASSPRGRLGNEQFF
TRBJ1-5,TRBV21-1,.,CASSKHRHNQPQHF
TRBJ2-7,TRBV7-2,.,CASNLQVTPYEQYF
TRBJ2-1,TRBV2,TRBD2,CASTNSLLAEPFF
TRBJ2-5,TRBV10-2,.,CASSGGYGQETQYF
TRBJ2-1,TRBV28,.,CASSPQGYNEQFF
TRBJ1-5,TRBV28,.,CASSLLYGDSNQPQHF
TRBJ2-1,TRBV7-2,TRBD2,CASSLGELAFYNEQFF
TRBJ1-1,TRBV10-2,.,CASSDPPGGGDNTEAFF
TRBJ2-7,TRBV5-6,TRBD1,CASSLHPGQGARDEQYF